This TCR beta chain was observed in a study of blood T cell repertoires in COVID-19. Turning to the study itself: Spain, Italy and the United States supplied samples that represented acute and convalescent COVID-19.

The CDR3 spans 15 residues. With 5 bases removed from V and 1 base from J, the gap between germline ends came to 13 bases. Germline-derived CDR1 and CDR2 are LGHNA and YSLEER. Per the study methods: From reference gene primer amplification, estimates of nucleated cell counts were derived. This table comes from immunoSEQ multiplex PCR, and its TCRdb copy is limited to in-frame clones, with some not included. That table supplies the V and J calls and clone size; D and trimming were determined from the DNA. The table lists around 340,000 clones, less than 90% of them singletons, with roughly 6.6% in the top ten.

Sample: peripheral blood. The chain carries TRBV4-3 and TRBJ2-3, with D perhaps TRBD2 (6 bases). This clonotype was obtained from a woman aged 55-69 years with COVID-19, enrolled during active disease. CDR3 DNA sequence: TGCGCCAGCAGCGCGCGGGGTTCTCGCACAGATACGCAGTATTTT. Its protein product is CASSARGSRTDTQYF.